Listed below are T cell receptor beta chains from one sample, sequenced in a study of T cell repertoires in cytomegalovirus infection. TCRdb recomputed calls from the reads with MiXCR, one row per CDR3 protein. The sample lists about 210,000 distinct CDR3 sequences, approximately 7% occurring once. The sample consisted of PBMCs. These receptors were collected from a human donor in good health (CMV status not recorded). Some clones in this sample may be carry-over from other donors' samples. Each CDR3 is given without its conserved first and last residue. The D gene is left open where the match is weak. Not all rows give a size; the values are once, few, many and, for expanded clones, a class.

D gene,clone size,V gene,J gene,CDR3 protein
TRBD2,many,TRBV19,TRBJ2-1,ASSILPLAGGYNEQF
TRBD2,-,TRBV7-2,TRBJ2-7,ASSLDSQGLRY
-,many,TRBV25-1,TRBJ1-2,ASREGSGGYT
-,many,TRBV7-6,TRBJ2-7,ASSLDYREQY
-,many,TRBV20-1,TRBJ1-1,SAKEQLGLWTEAF
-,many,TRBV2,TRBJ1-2,ASSAEGRGGGYT
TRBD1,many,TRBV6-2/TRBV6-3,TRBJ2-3,ASRPGQGAQY
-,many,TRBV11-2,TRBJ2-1,ASSLGHNNEQF
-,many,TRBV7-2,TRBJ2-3,ASSHNLVSDTQY
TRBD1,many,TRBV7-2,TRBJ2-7,ASSRSGTGSYEQY
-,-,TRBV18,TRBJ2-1,ASSPPSVRGDEQF
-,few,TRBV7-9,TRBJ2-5,ASSLGTTGLQETQY
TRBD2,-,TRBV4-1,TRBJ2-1,ASSQGTSGGPQRNEQF
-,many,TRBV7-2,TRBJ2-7,ASSFSGIGNYEQY
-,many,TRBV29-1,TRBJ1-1,SVVTGLWDTEAF
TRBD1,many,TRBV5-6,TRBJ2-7,ASSSPGQDWNEQY
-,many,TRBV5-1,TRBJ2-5,ASSLGHAETQY
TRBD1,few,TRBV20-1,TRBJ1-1,SARPGQGWNTEAF
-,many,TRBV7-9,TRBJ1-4,ASSPTGGTTNEKLF
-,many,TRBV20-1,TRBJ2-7,SASFGGEQY